This is a list of T cell receptor beta chains from one sample in a study of cytomegalovirus exposure and HLA in healthy donors. The table came from immunoSEQ multiplex PCR; TCRdb's copy has only in-frame clones and leaves some out. This table holds roughly 150,000 clones, 60% to 80% found once. Source material: PBMCs. The source of these receptors is a man younger than 35 in good health and CMV-seropositive. The CDR3 runs from the conserved cysteine through the conserved F or W. Fields, in order: clone size, J gene, D gene, V gene, CDR3 protein, CDR3 DNA. The D gene is left open where the match is weak. Clone size, where shown, is once, few, many, or a class for clones that have expanded.

NA	TRBJ1-3	TRBD1	TRBV27	CASSLGQGAGNTIYF	TGTGCCAGCAGTTTGGGACAGGGGGCTGGAAACACCATATATTTT
NA	TRBJ2-7	NA	TRBV6-1	CASREGGPFEQYF	TGTGCCAGCAGGGAAGGCGGGCCATTCGAGCAGTACTTC
NA	TRBJ2-2	TRBD2	TRBV5-1	CASSLELREVTGELFF	TGCGCCAGCAGCTTGGAGTTGCGGGAGGTCACCGGGGAGCTGTTTTTT
NA	TRBJ2-2	TRBD1	TRBV5-1	CASSLEGGGVTGELFF	TGCGCCAGCAGCTTGGAAGGGGGCGGCGTCACCGGGGAGCTGTTTTTT
NA	TRBJ1-3	NA	TRBV4-1	CASSQGTNSGNTIYF	TGCGCCAGCAGCCAAGGGACAAACTCTGGAAACACCATATATTTT
once	TRBJ1-6	NA	TRBV6-6	CASTKSEGLGSPLHF	TGTGCCAGCACTAAGTCGGAGGGTCTCGGTTCACCCCTCCACTTT
NA	TRBJ2-7	TRBD1	TRBV28	CATTDPGTGAYEQYF	TGTGCCACAACCGACCCCGGGACAGGGGCCTACGAGCAGTACTTC
NA	TRBJ1-2	TRBD1	TRBV7-3	CASSLKGQGASGYTF	TGTGCCAGCAGCTTAAAGGGACAGGGGGCAAGTGGCTACACCTTC
NA	TRBJ1-1	TRBD1	TRBV30	CAWKLGQGREAFF	TGTGCCTGGAAGCTGGGACAGGGGCGGGAAGCTTTCTTT
NA	TRBJ2-1	TRBD2	TRBV28	CASSLVAGGPDNEQFF	TGTGCCAGCAGTTTGGTAGCGGGAGGGCCGGACAATGAGCAGTTCTTC
NA	TRBJ2-7	NA	TRBV21-1	CASSKIRLLTYEQYF	TGTGCCAGCAGCAAGATTAGACTTTTGACCTACGAGCAGTACTTC
NA	TRBJ2-1	TRBD2	TRBV19	CASSMYKRTSGRYEQFF	TGTGCCAGTAGTATGTACAAAAGGACTAGCGGGAGATATGAGCAGTTCTTC
NA	TRBJ2-7	NA	TRBV5-6	CASSPTRAYEQYF	TGTGCCAGCAGCCCCACCCGGGCCTACGAGCAGTACTTC
NA	TRBJ1-5	NA	TRBV11-2	CASSPSTDYQPQHF	TGTGCCAGCAGCCCATCGACAGATTACCAGCCCCAGCATTTT
NA	TRBJ2-7	NA	TRBV11-2	CASGSRGYEQYF	TGTGCCAGCGGGTCTCGGGGGTACGAGCAGTACTTC
NA	TRBJ2-5	TRBD1	TRBV7-9	CASSLRTGQGSRETQYF	TGTGCCAGCAGCTTGAGAACCGGACAGGGGTCTCGAGAGACCCAGTACTTC
once	TRBJ2-7	TRBD2	TRBV7-8	CASSLRAGLAGSLFIYEQYF	TGTGCCAGCAGCTTACGCGCGGGACTAGCGGGATCGCTGTTCATCTACGAGCAGTACTTC
NA	TRBJ2-7	TRBD1	TRBV6-1	CASRDWTGPDEQYF	TGTGCCAGCAGAGATTGGACAGGGCCCGACGAGCAGTACTTC
NA	TRBJ1-2	NA	TRBV6-4	CASRLSPTRSYGYTF	TGTGCCAGCAGGCTGAGCCCCACACGGAGCTATGGCTACACCTTC
NA	TRBJ1-5	TRBD1	TRBV19	CASLPGTGFSNQPQHF	TGTGCCAGCCTACCCGGGACAGGGTTTAGCAATCAGCCCCAGCATTTT
NA	TRBJ1-4	NA	TRBV6-6	CASTPGGGAYEKLFF	TGTGCCAGCACCCCGGGTGGAGGGGCCTATGAAAAACTGTTTTTT
NA	TRBJ1-2	NA	TRBV19	CASRPPSPEYGYTF	TGTGCCAGTCGGCCGCCATCCCCGGAGTATGGCTACACCTTC
NA	TRBJ2-2	NA	TRBV19	CASNWGVRLPNTGELFF	TGTGCCAGTAACTGGGGAGTAAGACTACCGAACACCGGGGAGCTGTTTTTT
NA	TRBJ2-1	NA	TRBV10-1	CASSEFNSPSSYNEQFF	TGCGCCAGCAGTGAGTTCAACAGTCCAAGCTCCTACAATGAGCAGTTCTTC
NA	TRBJ2-3	TRBD2	TRBV6-4	CASSDSRETDTQYF	TGTGCCAGCAGTGACTCGCGGGAGACAGATACGCAGTATTTT
NA	TRBJ2-3	NA	TRBV9	CASSVARQGGTQYF	TGTGCCAGCAGCGTAGCTCGGCAGGGAGGTACGCAGTATTTT
NA	TRBJ1-6	TRBD1	TRBV18	CASSRDSRNSPLHF	TGTGCCAGCTCCCGGGACAGTCGGAATTCACCCCTCCACTTT
NA	TRBJ2-1	NA	TRBV2	CASTFGGAYNEQFF	TGTGCCAGCACCTTTGGAGGGGCCTACAATGAGCAGTTCTTC
few	TRBJ1-1	TRBD1	TRBV9	CASSVTGVMNTEAFF	TGTGCCAGCAGCGTGACAGGGGTTATGAACACTGAAGCTTTCTTT
NA	TRBJ2-7	NA	TRBV11-2	CASSPLGAREQYF	TGTGCCAGCAGCCCTCTTGGGGCGCGCGAGCAGTACTTC
NA	TRBJ1-1	TRBD1	TRBV5-6	CASNIKGATEAFF	TGTGCCAGCAATATTAAGGGGGCGACTGAAGCTTTCTTT
NA	TRBJ1-4	NA	TRBV7-9	CASSLGVGDQEKLFF	TGTGCCAGCAGCTTAGGGGTAGGGGATCAGGAAAAACTGTTTTTT